This entry is about one T cell receptor beta chain. No antigen is known for it. Measured with immunoSEQ multiplex PCR; TCRdb has only the in-frame clones, and not every one. Of tens of thousands of clones listed, 86% were seen once; the top ten hold roughly 2.7%. The data derive from a study of OX40 agonist ivuxolimab in advanced cancers. Study overall: The study treated patients with ivuxolimab, an agonistic anti-OX40 (CD134) antibody. At about 82% male, the cohort had a mean age of about 60 years, ranging from about 20 to 79. It was permissible to have had prior anti-PD-1, anti-PD-L1 or anti-CTLA-4 therapy, and about 40% had some.

J was trimmed by 1 base and V by 5 bases; bases with no gene match: 6. This CDR3 has 15 amino acids. Germline V gene data show CDR1 as SEHNR and CDR2 as FQNEAQ (reference sequence). Study-level points and caveats: The study observed clonal expansion of CD4+ and CD8+ blood T cells by week 6 at 0.1 to 3.0 mg/kg.

Sequences were derived from CD4+ or CD8+ T cells sorted from blood, sampled in a trial of the OX40 agonist ivuxolimab. The TCR originated in an adult with an advanced solid tumor such as melanoma, head and neck, liver or kidney cancer. V gene TRBV7-9 combines with J gene TRBJ2-5, with 8 positions matching TRBD1. CDR3 sequence reads: CASSGQGSGQETQYF. The CDR3 nucleotides are TGTGCCAGCAGCGGACAGGGCTCGGGCCAAGAGACCCAGTACTTC.